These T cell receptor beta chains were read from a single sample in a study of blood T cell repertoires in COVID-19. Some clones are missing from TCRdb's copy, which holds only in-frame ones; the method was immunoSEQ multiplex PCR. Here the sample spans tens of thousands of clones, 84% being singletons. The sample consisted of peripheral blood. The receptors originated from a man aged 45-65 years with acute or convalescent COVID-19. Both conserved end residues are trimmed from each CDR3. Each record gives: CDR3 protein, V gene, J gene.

CDR3aa: ASNLRTGGGEQY; v_gene: TRBV6-5; j_gene: TRBJ2-7
CDR3aa: ASTEQGNTDTQY; v_gene: TRBV2; j_gene: TRBJ2-3
CDR3aa: AWGEGGETQY; v_gene: TRBV30; j_gene: TRBJ2-5
CDR3aa: ASSLGDISYEQY; v_gene: TRBV5-6; j_gene: TRBJ2-7
CDR3aa: ASSSGETDTQY; v_gene: TRBV6-4; j_gene: TRBJ2-3
CDR3aa: ASSIVTGLSSYEQY; v_gene: TRBV19; j_gene: TRBJ2-7
CDR3aa: ASSPVTGSRELF; v_gene: TRBV4-1; j_gene: TRBJ2-2
CDR3aa: ASSEQGSAEAF; v_gene: TRBV6-1; j_gene: TRBJ1-1
CDR3aa: ASSLGLARGELF; v_gene: TRBV3-1/TRBV3-2; j_gene: TRBJ2-2
CDR3aa: ASSPRQSGWEKLF; v_gene: TRBV27; j_gene: TRBJ1-4
CDR3aa: ASSLDAGGNAGEQF; v_gene: TRBV5-4; j_gene: TRBJ2-1
CDR3aa: ASSEESGQVLKETQY; v_gene: TRBV6-1; j_gene: TRBJ2-5
CDR3aa: ASSLARGAGANVLT; v_gene: TRBV5-1; j_gene: TRBJ2-6
CDR3aa: ASSPDRGKTNEKLF; v_gene: TRBV6-2/TRBV6-3; j_gene: TRBJ1-4
CDR3aa: AWNRALYYEQY; v_gene: TRBV30; j_gene: TRBJ2-7
CDR3aa: ASSESTGDTDTQY; v_gene: TRBV10-1; j_gene: TRBJ2-3
CDR3aa: ASSRGQGAITEAF; v_gene: TRBV5-1; j_gene: TRBJ1-1
CDR3aa: ASSLGGEKLF; v_gene: TRBV5-1; j_gene: TRBJ1-4
CDR3aa: SVAWGRGSNQPQH; v_gene: TRBV29-1; j_gene: TRBJ1-5
CDR3aa: ASSIGAHDGYT; v_gene: TRBV19; j_gene: TRBJ1-2
CDR3aa: ASSYGTAGELF; v_gene: TRBV3-1/TRBV3-2; j_gene: TRBJ2-2
CDR3aa: ASSAGTLTYEQY; v_gene: TRBV19; j_gene: TRBJ2-7
CDR3aa: ASSMAADGELF; v_gene: TRBV19; j_gene: TRBJ2-2
CDR3aa: ASSTSGDNEQF; v_gene: TRBV3-1/TRBV3-2; j_gene: TRBJ2-1
CDR3aa: ASRRTQGVNTEAF; v_gene: TRBV4-1; j_gene: TRBJ1-1
CDR3aa: ASSSEYEQY; v_gene: TRBV5-1; j_gene: TRBJ2-7
CDR3aa: ASSSPGGRAREQY; v_gene: TRBV5-1; j_gene: TRBJ2-7
CDR3aa: ASSEHQEGTNLPYGYT; v_gene: TRBV6-1; j_gene: TRBJ1-2
CDR3aa: ASTGGASNEKLF; v_gene: TRBV19; j_gene: TRBJ1-4
CDR3aa: ASRTNREYSPLH; v_gene: TRBV28; j_gene: TRBJ1-6
CDR3aa: ASSIARGPEAF; v_gene: TRBV19; j_gene: TRBJ1-1
CDR3aa: ASSEPRDTPYEQY; v_gene: TRBV2; j_gene: TRBJ2-7
CDR3aa: ASSLSAEYSYEQY; v_gene: TRBV5-4; j_gene: TRBJ2-7
CDR3aa: ASSQLQDSPLH; v_gene: TRBV5-1; j_gene: TRBJ1-6
CDR3aa: ASSPQGDYGYT; v_gene: TRBV4-1; j_gene: TRBJ1-2
CDR3aa: ASSAGGRNEKLF; v_gene: TRBV28; j_gene: TRBJ1-4
CDR3aa: ASRRGDTYTGELF; v_gene: TRBV2; j_gene: TRBJ2-2
CDR3aa: ASSTYRNTEAF; v_gene: TRBV7-3; j_gene: TRBJ1-1
CDR3aa: ASSQRGALYEQY; v_gene: TRBV3-1/TRBV3-2; j_gene: TRBJ2-7
CDR3aa: ASSPLPDYEQY; v_gene: TRBV16; j_gene: TRBJ2-7
CDR3aa: ASILGGQAYEQY; v_gene: TRBV19; j_gene: TRBJ2-7
CDR3aa: ASSYQWGSDNEQF; v_gene: TRBV6-5; j_gene: TRBJ2-1
CDR3aa: ASAGLRRRYEQY; v_gene: TRBV2; j_gene: TRBJ2-7
CDR3aa: SVQLADSYEQY; v_gene: TRBV29-1; j_gene: TRBJ2-7
CDR3aa: ASSYGQATEAF; v_gene: TRBV6-5; j_gene: TRBJ1-1
CDR3aa: ASSLGRGGDSTYEQY; v_gene: TRBV13; j_gene: TRBJ2-7
CDR3aa: ASSPGTGGARGYGYT; v_gene: TRBV5-8; j_gene: TRBJ1-2
CDR3aa: ASSPAGGSHHEQY; v_gene: TRBV13; j_gene: TRBJ2-7
CDR3aa: ASSLAGNSPLH; v_gene: TRBV5-1; j_gene: TRBJ1-6
CDR3aa: ATSREGLDNEQF; v_gene: TRBV15; j_gene: TRBJ2-1
CDR3aa: ASSVAAGDTYEQY; v_gene: TRBV9; j_gene: TRBJ2-7
CDR3aa: ASSPKPGQGRSYNEKLF; v_gene: TRBV19; j_gene: TRBJ1-4
CDR3aa: ASSSTLASRPRTQY; v_gene: TRBV27; j_gene: TRBJ2-5